Detailed here is one T cell receptor (beta chain). This entry belongs to a study of response to subunit inactivated influenza vaccine. The CDR3 totals 17 residues. The V end lost 0 bases, the J end lost 0 bases, and 13 bases lay between the germline ends. Germline V gives CDR1 SGHRS, CDR2 YFSETQ. In TCRdb, the RT-PCR reads were re-called with MiXCR into one record per CDR3 protein. The sample gives around 480,000 distinct CDR3 sequences, roughly 9.8% of which show up once; less than 15% is in the top ten. The sample was PBMCs from blood, taken roughly 46 days after vaccination. This TCR derives from a man aged 50 to 59 who received an inactivated influenza vaccine. The gene calls are TRBV5-1 and TRBJ2-1; unclear D gene. The CDR3 region is CASSLAPPGTSYNEQFF. Here the CDR3 DNA reads TGCGCCAGCAGCTTGGCACCCCCTGGAACCTCCTACAATGAGCAGTTCTTC.